Below are 8 T cell receptor beta chains sequenced from a single sample in a study of T-cell memory formation after mild COVID-19. A single record per CDR3 protein comes from TCRdb applying MiXCR to the 5' RACE reads. The sample lists about 620,000 distinct CDR3 sequences, approximately 19% occurring once. Sequencing was done on a sample of PBMCs or a T cell subset sorted from them (not recorded which). The receptor source for this set is an adult woman who had mild COVID-19 (a few samples of this study predate the infection). Cell type and time point are not known.

This clonotype was seen only a few times. V usage is TRBV29-1 and J usage is TRBJ2-1; D unclear. Germline V gives CDR1 SQVTM, CDR2 ANQGSEA. The V and J ends lost 7 bases and 4 bases respectively, with 14 bases between them. There are 13 residues in the CDR3. The CDR3 DNA sequence: TGCAGCGACAAAAGGACCGCTTACAATGAGCAGTTCTTC. Its translation is CSDKRTAYNEQFF.

This clonotype occurred a few times. The chain employs TRBV20-1 and TRBJ1-1, with a tentative D call TRBD1 (5 bases). The CDR3 consists of 10 residues. Trimming left V 5 bases short and J 8 bases short, with 9 bases between. Germline V gives CDR1 DFQATT, CDR2 SNEGSKA (reference sequence). This CDR3 reads CSAVDREAFF. CDR3 nucleotides: TGCAGTGCTGTAGACAGAGAAGCTTTCTTT.

This chain uses TRBV11-2 with TRBJ1-2, with TRBD1 identical over 8 bases. Trimming at V came to 5 bases and at J to 7 bases, leaving 6 bases not matched to a gene. Per the germline V gene, CDR1 is SGHAT and CDR2 is FQNNGV. The CDR3 contains 13 residues. The CDR3 loop reads CASSINDRGGYTF. In DNA, the CDR3 is TGTGCCAGCAGCATCAACGACAGGGGTGGCTACACCTTC.

This clonotype was observed a handful of times. The chain joins TRBV12-3 or TRBV12-4 to TRBJ2-7; D possibly corresponds to TRBD1 (6 bases). This CDR3 has 17 amino acids. The V gene lost 1 base and the J gene lost 8 bases, with 24 bases spanning the gap. The CDR3 coding sequence is TGTGCCAGCAGTTTAGAGGACAGTAGGTTGAAGGTAAACAAGCAGTACTTC. It encodes CASSLEDSRLKVNKQYF.

The genes are TRBV20-1 and TRBJ2-1; D might be TRBD2 (6 bases). Germline V gene sequence: CDR1 DFQATT, CDR2 SNEGSKA (reference sequence). V lost 1 base and J 0 bases, leaving 10 bases between the germline ends. This CDR3 is built from 15 residues. CDR3: CSARGRGSSYNEQFF. CDR3 in DNA: TGCAGTGCTAGAGGTCGGGGGAGCTCCTACAATGAGCAGTTCTTC.

This clonotype has a handful of counts. This chain uses TRBV29-1 with TRBJ2-1, with D possibly being TRBD1 (6 bases). This CDR3 is 13 amino acids long. Trimming removed 7 bases from V and 7 bases from J, with 17 bases in between. CDR1 is SQVTM, CDR2 ANQGSEA, per germline. CDR3 protein: CSAQDSALNEQFF. In DNA form, the CDR3 reads TGCAGCGCCCAGGACAGTGCGCTAAATGAGCAGTTCTTC.

The chain uses TRBV4-1 and TRBJ1-2; D ambiguous. The CDR3 is made up of 12 amino acids. From germline, CDR1 is MGHRA and CDR2 YSYEKL. V lost 5 bases to trimming and J lost 11 bases, with 15 bases between them. Here the CDR3 DNA reads TGCGCCAGCAGCTCCGACCCTCCTTCGTACACCTTC. Amino acid sequence: CASSSDPPSYTF.

This chain links TRBV29-1 with TRBJ2-2; tentatively, D is TRBD1 (5 bases). The V gene's germline CDR1 is SQVTM and CDR2 ANQGSEA. V lost 6 bases and J 3 bases, leaving 8 bases between the germline ends. The CDR3 contains 12 residues. For the CDR3, the DNA is TGCAGCGTGGAGACAGACACCGGGGAGCTGTTTTTT. Its translation is CSVETDTGELFF.